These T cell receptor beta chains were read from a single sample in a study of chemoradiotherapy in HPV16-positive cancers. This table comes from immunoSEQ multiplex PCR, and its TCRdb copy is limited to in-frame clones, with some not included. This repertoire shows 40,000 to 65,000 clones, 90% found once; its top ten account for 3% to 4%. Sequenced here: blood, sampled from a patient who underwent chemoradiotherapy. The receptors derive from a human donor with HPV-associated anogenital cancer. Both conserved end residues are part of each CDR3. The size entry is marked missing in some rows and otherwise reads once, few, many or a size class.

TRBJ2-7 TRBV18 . CASSPPGPTGREQYF
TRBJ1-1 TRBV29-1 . CSVVGQHLNTEAFF
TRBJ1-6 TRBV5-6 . CASSLGRVGSPLHF
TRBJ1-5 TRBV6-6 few CASSYSGVDNQPQHF
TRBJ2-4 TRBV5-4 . CASSPAGQGKNIQYF
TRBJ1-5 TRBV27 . CASSLLGTGVNQPQHF
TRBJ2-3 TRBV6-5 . CASSYDSGTQYF
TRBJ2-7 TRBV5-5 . CASSLASVPTYEQYF
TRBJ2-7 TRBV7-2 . CASSPRASGGRAYEQYF
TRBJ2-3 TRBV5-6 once CASSLDRGMDTQYF
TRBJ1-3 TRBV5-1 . CASSSDSPSSGNTIYF
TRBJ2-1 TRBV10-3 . CAISEGGQRGNEQFF
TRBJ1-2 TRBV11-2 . CASSLGTGGAVGYTF
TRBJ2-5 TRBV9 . CASSVGSGQETQYF
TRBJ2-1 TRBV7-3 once CASSLYPPKEQFF
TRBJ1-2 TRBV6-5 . CASSRQGGGYTF
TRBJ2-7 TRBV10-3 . CAISRQGSSYEQYF
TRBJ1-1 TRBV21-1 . CASSTRQNRVNTEAFF
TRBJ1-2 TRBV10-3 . CAIRAAYGYTF
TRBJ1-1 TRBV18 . CASSLGTGDTEAFF
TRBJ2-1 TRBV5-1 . CASSTTTSGGATYNEQFF
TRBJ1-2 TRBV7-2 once CASSLVAGNNYGYTF
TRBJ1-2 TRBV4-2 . CASSQRGGPADYGYTF
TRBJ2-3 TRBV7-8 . CASSFREGDTQYF
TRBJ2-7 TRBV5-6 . CASSFGGPSYEQYF
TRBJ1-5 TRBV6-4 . CASGGRRLPQHF
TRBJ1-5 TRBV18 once CASSAAGNANQPQHF
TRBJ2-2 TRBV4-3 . CASERLWGAGELFF
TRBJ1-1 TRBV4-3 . CASSHLGAGNTEAFF
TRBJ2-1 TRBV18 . CASSPPAALAGGRNEQFF
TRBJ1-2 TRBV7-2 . CASSLKRQGGGYTF
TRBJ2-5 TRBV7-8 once CASSGSDGETQYF
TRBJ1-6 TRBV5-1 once CASSRNPPTGSNSPLHF
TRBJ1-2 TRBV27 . CASRGEQALSYGYTF
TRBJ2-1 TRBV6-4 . CASSDGQGNNEQFF
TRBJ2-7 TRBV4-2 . CASSQDQVYEQYF
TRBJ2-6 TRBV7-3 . CASSLVATGANVLTF
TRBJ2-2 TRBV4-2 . CASSQVAGGPGELFF
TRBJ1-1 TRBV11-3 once CASSLRDTEAFF
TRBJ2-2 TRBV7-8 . CASTLQGAGELFF
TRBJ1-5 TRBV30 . CAWSVPGGNQPQHF
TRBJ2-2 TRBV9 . CASSVVQGGAGELFF
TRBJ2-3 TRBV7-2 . CASSKYDGTDTQYF
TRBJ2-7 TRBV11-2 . CAIGQHYEQYF
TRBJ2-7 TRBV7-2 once CASSPRTGGTYEQYF
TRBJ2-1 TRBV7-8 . CASSLGLGRGDEQFF
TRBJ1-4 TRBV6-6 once CASSTPGGKLFF
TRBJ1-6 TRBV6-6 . CASSYDSEVHSPLHF
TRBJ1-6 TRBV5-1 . CASSMGQRNSPLHF
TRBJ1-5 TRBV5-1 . CASSLLGAMEPQHF
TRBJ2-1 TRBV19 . CASSPTGTRSYNEQFF
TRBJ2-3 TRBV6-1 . CASSERLSGGAADTQYF
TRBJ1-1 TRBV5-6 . CASSLDWTGTMNTEAFF
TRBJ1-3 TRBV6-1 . CASSDWGGSSGNTIYF
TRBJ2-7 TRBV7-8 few CASSGPGSYEQYF